This TCR beta chain was captured by sequencing in a study of cytomegalovirus exposure and HLA in healthy donors. Use of 60 Vbeta and 13 Jbeta primers characterized the PCR. Assay: immunoSEQ multiplex PCR; the TCRdb copy retains only in-frame clones and omits some. There are over 150,000 clones in the sample; around 80% occur only once, and roughly 1.9% lies in the top ten. Germline CDR1 is MGHRA and CDR2 is YSYEKL. The CDR3 is 17 residues long. V was pared by 0 bases and J by 6 bases, with 17 bases between. This clone occurred once. The chain has TRBV4-1 and TRBJ1-4, with D possibly matching TRBD1 (5 bases). The sequence was collected from a human donor in good health. Sequencing was done on a sample of PBMCs. This CDR3 reads CASSQEGGGGYDEKLFF. The CDR3 nucleotides are TGCGCCAGCAGCCAAGAAGGTGGGGGGGGTTATGATGAAAAACTGTTTTTT.